This TCR beta chain came from a study of vaccination and CD4 T cells after COVID-19. About the research overall: Sampling that followed vaccination took place a median approximately 79 days after dose two, within a range of 14 to 241. The authors gave control cultures a CEFX pool, an HIV-1 Nef pool, or no peptide.

Trimming removed 4 bases from V and 3 bases from J; junction bases left unmatched: 5. The germline CDR1 and CDR2 sequences are MNHEY and SVGAGI. The CDR3 loop spans 16 amino acids. Specified treatment: approximately nine-day PBMC culture with coronavirus spike peptide pools or control peptides (ViraFEST assay). An unexposed donor provided the CD4+ T cells, which were collected before the COVID-19 pandemic (2011-2018). Where cells permitted, unexposed-donor CD4+ T cells were probed with SARS-CoV-2 S/N and four cold-coronavirus spikes. With the Oncomine TCR Beta short-read assay, DNA from cultured CD4+ T cells was sequenced. The template was genomic DNA from cultured CD4+ T cells. TCRdb passed the PCR reads through MiXCR, listing each CDR3 protein once. The table lists 5,500 to 9,000 distinct CDR3 sequences, around 33% of them singletons, with approximately 23% in the top ten. With respect to this clonotype: Its target is not known.

The source of this sequence is a human donor in good health. Sequences were obtained from CD4+ T cells from blood, cultured in vitro. This chain links TRBV6-5 with TRBJ1-6, with 8 bases matching TRBD1. The CDR3 DNA is TGTGCCAGCAGTTCGACCGGGACAGGCTATAATTCACCCCTCCACTTT. Translated: CASSSTGTGYNSPLHF.